These T cell receptor beta chains were read from a single sample in a study of neurological immune-mediated disorders. TCRdb independently ran MiXCR on the 5' RACE reads; one entry per CDR3 protein. The repertoire includes under 75,000 distinct CDR3 sequences, 2.5% to 4% of them detected once, and 5.2% sits in the top ten. The specimen was PBMCs. Receptor source: a woman in her forties or fifties with multiple sclerosis. CDR3s leave out the opening cysteine and the closing phenylalanine or tryptophan.

cdr3_aa	v_call	j_call
ASSSPSERALGGKRKEY	TRBV6-5	TRBJ2-3
ASSTAGGGVEQF	TRBV9	TRBJ2-1
ASSYSSLGAYEQY	TRBV6-5	TRBJ2-7
ASSIQVSPLH	TRBV2	TRBJ1-6
ASSSQGWAF	TRBV5-1	TRBJ1-1
ASSLGRQEETQY	TRBV7-9	TRBJ2-5
SARVLARSYNEQF	TRBV20-1	TRBJ2-1
ASSLVGAMNTEAF	TRBV7-6	TRBJ1-1
ASSDAGTKF	TRBV7-9	TRBJ2-1
ASSQLAATEAF	TRBV3-1	TRBJ1-1
ASSSPSGELF	TRBV5-1	TRBJ2-2
ASSRLAATGELF	TRBV5-1	TRBJ2-2
ASSLIVNRDVYGYT	TRBV5-1	TRBJ1-2
ASYPMRVDNEQF	TRBV18	TRBJ2-1
ASSFAGNTGELF	TRBV5-1	TRBJ2-2
ASSETGASTEAF	TRBV5-1	TRBJ1-1
SALERDSGVVDTQY	TRBV20-1	TRBJ2-3
SASPGQGTEKLF	TRBV20-1	TRBJ1-4
SARDKPWINTYDNYGYT	TRBV20-1	TRBJ1-2
SAPRQGIHEQY	TRBV20-1	TRBJ2-7
SAQYNEQF	TRBV20-1	TRBJ2-1
AGGAGGGNQETQY	TRBV6-1	TRBJ2-5
SARDDGDLNIQY	TRBV20-1	TRBJ2-4
SARDLRTASYEQY	TRBV20-1	TRBJ2-7
ASSPPTGELF	TRBV7-6	TRBJ2-2
ASSRGGRGTYGYT	TRBV7-2	TRBJ1-2
ASSPGRLRNVLT	TRBV7-2	TRBJ2-6
ATSRDRSRGNQPQH	TRBV15	TRBJ1-5
AISPGLGTYEQY	TRBV10-3	TRBJ2-7
ASGNINYGYT	TRBV2	TRBJ1-2
ASSLGQSKTQN	TRBV5-1	TRBJ1-5
ASSYGGGLGNQPQH	TRBV6-2/TRBV6-3	TRBJ1-5
ASRDGTYKEQY	TRBV28	TRBJ2-7
SVDDRSNNEQF	TRBV29-1	TRBJ2-1